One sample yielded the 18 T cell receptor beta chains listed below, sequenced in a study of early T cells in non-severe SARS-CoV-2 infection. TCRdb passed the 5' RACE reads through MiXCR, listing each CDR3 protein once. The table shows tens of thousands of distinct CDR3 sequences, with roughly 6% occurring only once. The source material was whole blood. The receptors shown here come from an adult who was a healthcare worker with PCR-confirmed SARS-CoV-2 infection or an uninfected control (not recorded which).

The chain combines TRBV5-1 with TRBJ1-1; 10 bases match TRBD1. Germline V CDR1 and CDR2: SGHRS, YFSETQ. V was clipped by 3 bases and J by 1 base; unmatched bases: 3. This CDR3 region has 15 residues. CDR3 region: CASSSRTGGNTEAFF. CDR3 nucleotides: TGCGCCAGCAGCTCCCGGACAGGGGGGAACACTGAAGCTTTCTTT.

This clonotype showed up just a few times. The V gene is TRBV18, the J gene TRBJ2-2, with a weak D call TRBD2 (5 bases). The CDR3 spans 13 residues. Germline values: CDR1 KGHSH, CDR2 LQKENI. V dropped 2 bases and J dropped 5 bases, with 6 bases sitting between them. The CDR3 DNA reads TGTGCCAGCTCACCAAGGACTACCGGGGAGCTGTTTTTT. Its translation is CASSPRTTGELFF. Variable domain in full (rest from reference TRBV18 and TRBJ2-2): NAGVMQNPRHLVRRRGQEARLRCSPMKGHSHVYWYRQLPEEGLKFMVYLQKENIIDESGMPKERFSAEFPKEGPSILRIQQVVRGDSAAYFCASSPRTTGELFFGEGSRLTVL.

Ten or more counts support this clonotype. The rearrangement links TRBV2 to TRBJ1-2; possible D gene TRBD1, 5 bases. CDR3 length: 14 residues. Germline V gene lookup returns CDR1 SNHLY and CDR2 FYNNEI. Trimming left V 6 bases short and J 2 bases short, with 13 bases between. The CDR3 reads CASRIRDFNYGYTF. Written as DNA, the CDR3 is TGTGCCAGCAGGATACGGGACTTCAACTATGGCTACACCTTC.

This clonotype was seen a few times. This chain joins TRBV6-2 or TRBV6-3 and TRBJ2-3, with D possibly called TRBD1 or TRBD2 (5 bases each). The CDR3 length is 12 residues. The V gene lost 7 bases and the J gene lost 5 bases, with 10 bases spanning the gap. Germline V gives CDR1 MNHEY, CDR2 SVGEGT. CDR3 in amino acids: CASKTRGDTQYF. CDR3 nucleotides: TGTGCCAGCAAGACGAGGGGAGATACGCAGTATTTT.

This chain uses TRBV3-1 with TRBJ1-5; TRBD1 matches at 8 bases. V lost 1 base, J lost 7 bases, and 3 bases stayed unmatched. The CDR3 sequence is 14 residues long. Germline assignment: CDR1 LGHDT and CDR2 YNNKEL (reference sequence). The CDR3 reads CASSQGTGWQPQHF. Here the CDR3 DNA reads TGTGCCAGCAGCCAAGGGACAGGGTGGCAGCCCCAGCATTTT. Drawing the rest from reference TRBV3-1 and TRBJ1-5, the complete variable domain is DTAVSQTPKYLVTQMGNDKSIKCEQNLGHDTMYWYKQDSKKFLKIMFSYNNKELIINETVPNRFSPKSPDKAHLNLHINSLELGDSAVYFCASSQGTGWQPQHFGDGTRLSIL.

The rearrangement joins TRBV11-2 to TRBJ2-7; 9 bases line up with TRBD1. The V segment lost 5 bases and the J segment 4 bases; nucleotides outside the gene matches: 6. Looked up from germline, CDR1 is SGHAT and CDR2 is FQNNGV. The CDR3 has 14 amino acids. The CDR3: CASSIGQGFYEQYF. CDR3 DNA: TGTGCCAGCAGCATAGGACAGGGGTTTTACGAGCAGTACTTC.

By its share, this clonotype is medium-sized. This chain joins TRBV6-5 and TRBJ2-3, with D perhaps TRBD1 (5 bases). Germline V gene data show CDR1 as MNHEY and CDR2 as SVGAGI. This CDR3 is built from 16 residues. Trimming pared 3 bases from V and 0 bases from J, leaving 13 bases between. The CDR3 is CASSYNAGRSTDTQYF. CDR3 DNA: TGTGCCAGCAGTTATAACGCAGGGCGAAGCACAGATACGCAGTATTTT.

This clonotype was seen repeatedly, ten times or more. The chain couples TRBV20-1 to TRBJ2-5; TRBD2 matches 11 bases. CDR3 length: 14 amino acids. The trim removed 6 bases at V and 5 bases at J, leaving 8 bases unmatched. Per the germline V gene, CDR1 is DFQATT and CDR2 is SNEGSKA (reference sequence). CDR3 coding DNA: TGCAGTGCCCCCTTAGCGGGGGGGCTTGAGACCCAGTACTTC. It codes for CSAPLAGGLETQYF.

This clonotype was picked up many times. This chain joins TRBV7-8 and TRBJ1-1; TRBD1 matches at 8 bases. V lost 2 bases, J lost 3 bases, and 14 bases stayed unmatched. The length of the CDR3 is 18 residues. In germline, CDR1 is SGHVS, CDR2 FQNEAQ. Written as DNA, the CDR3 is TGTGCCAGCAGCTTACGGTTCTTCCCAGGGGGCGTCGACACTGAAGCTTTCTTT. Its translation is CASSLRFFPGGVDTEAFF.

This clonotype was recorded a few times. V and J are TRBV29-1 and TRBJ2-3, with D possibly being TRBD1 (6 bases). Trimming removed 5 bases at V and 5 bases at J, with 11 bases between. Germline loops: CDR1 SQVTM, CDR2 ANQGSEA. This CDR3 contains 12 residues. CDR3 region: CSVLQGGDTQYF. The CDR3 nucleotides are TGCAGCGTTCTACAGGGCGGAGATACGCAGTATTTT.

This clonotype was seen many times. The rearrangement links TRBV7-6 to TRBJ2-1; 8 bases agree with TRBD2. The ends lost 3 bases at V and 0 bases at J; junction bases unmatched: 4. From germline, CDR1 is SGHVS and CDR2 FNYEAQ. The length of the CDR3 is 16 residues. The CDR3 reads CASSFKSGSSYNEQFF. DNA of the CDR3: TGTGCCAGCAGCTTTAAGAGCGGGAGCTCCTACAATGAGCAGTTCTTC.

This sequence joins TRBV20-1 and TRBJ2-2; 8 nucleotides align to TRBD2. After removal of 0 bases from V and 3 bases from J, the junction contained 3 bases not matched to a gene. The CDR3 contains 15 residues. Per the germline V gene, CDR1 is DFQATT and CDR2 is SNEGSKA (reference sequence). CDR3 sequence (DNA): TGCAGTGCTAGAGATTTGCGGGGGGACACCGGGGAGCTGTTTTTT. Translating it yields CSARDLRGDTGELFF.

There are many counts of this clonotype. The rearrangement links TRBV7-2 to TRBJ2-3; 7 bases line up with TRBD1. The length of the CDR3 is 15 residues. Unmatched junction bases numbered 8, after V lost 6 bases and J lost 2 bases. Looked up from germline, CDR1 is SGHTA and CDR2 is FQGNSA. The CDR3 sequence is CASSTRGLLTDTQYF. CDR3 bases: TGTGCCAGCAGTACGAGGGGGCTCCTCACAGATACGCAGTATTTT.

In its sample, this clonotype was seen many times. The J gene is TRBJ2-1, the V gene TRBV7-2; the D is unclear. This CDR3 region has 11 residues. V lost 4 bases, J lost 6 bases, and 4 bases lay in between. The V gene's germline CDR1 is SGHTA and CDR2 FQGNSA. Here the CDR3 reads CASSWGNEQFF. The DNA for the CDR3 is TGTGCCAGCAGCTGGGGCAATGAGCAGTTCTTC.

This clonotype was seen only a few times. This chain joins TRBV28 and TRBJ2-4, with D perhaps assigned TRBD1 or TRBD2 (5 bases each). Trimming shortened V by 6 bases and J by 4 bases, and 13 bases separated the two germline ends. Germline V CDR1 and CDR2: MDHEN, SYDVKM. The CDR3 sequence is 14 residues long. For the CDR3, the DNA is TGTGCCAGCAGAGACGGGACCCTGAAAAACATTCAGTACTTC. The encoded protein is CASRDGTLKNIQYF.

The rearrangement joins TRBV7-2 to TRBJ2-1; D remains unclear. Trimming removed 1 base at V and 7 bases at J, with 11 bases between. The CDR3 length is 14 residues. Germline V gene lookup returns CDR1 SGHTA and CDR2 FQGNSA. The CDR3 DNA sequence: TGTGCCAGCAGCTTAGTCCAGTTAGGGAATGAGCAGTTCTTC. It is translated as CASSLVQLGNEQFF.

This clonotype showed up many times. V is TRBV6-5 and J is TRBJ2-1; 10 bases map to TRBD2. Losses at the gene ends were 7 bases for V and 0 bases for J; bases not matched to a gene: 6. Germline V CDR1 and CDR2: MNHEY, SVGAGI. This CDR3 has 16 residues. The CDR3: CASMPSGGSSYNEQFF. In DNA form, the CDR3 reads TGTGCCAGCATGCCTAGCGGGGGTAGCTCCTACAATGAGCAGTTCTTC.

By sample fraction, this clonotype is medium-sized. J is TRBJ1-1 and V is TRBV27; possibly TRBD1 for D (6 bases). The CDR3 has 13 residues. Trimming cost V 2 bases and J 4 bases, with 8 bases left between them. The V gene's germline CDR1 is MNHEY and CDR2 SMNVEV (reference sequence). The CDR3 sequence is CASSLRGGTEAFF. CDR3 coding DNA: TGTGCCAGCAGTTTAAGAGGGGGCACTGAAGCTTTCTTT.